This T cell receptor (beta chain) came from a study of identical twins. Notes on the study in general: Beta clonotypes that were abundant in cord blood contained fewer insertions, a pattern absent from memory repertoires. Zero-insertion analyses could be partly confounded by invariant MAIT and iNKT cells.

This clonotype was detected a few times. The antigen remains unidentified. The junction had 11 bases not matched to a gene; V was cut back by 3 bases and J by 8 bases. From germline, CDR1 is DFQATT and CDR2 SNEGSKA (reference sequence). The CDR3 is made up of 14 amino acids. Template switching created a universal primer site, and the cDNA included unique molecular identifiers. TCRdb reprocessed the 5' RACE reads via MiXCR and lists one record per CDR3 protein. The sample records approximately 680,000 distinct CDR3 sequences, around 7.4% being singletons. These data were also filed under a second study, of yellow fever vaccine responses in identical twins.

The J gene is TRBJ1-2, the V gene TRBV20-1; TRBD1 agrees at 8 bases. The receptor comes from a woman aged 18-29 years in good health. Specimen: PBMCs. The CDR3 DNA follows: TGCAGTGCTAGGGATAGACAGGGGTTGAACGGCTACACCTTC. Amino acids: CSARDRQGLNGYTF.